This TCR beta chain was documented in a study of CD8 T cells in ankylosing spondylitis. Whole-study results and caveats: Significant enrichment of disease-linked clones was reportedly seen in matched ankylosing spondylitis synovial fluid. Earlier reports found some motif variants in synovial fluid and blood in reactive arthritis.

Germline values: CDR1 MNHEY, CDR2 SVGAGI. Trimming removed 4 bases from V and 5 bases from J, with 18 bases in between. There are 15 residues in the CDR3. TCRdb called the 5' RACE reads again in MiXCR, with one record for every CDR3 protein. The sample holds 350,000 to 400,000 distinct CDR3 sequences, 20% to 25% seen once. Remarks on this clonotype: Its antigen is undetermined.

The receptor's source is a male donor with ankylosing spondylitis or in good health (not recorded which). The specimen was blood, either unsorted or a sorted T cell fraction (not recorded which). V is TRBV6-5 and J is TRBJ2-7; D perhaps matches TRBD2 (6 bases). CDR3 loop: CASSSPREWWDEQYF. The DNA of the CDR3 is TGTGCCAGCAGTTCCCCTCGGGAGTGGTGGGACGAGCAGTACTTC.